This note documents a single T cell receptor beta chain sequence. V was trimmed by 3 bases and J by 2 bases, leaving 14 bases between them. CDR1 SGHTA and CDR2 FQGNSA come from the germline V gene. There are 15 residues in the CDR3. It was during active infection that Seattle patients were enrolled and then longitudinally followed. The data belong to a study of blood T cell repertoires in COVID-19. Study-level background: Samples of COVID-19 (acute and convalescent) were obtained from the United States, Italy and Spain.

Sequencing was performed with immunoSEQ multiplex PCR; in TCRdb, only in-frame clones are kept and a portion is missing. The sample yields roughly 120,000 clones, roughly 90% seen once. Sequencing used peripheral blood. V usage is TRBV7-2 and J usage is TRBJ2-7; D is possibly TRBD1 (6 bases). This receptor was identified in a woman aged 60-75 years with COVID-19, enrolled during active disease. CDR3 protein: CASSFQGRAPYEQYF. CDR3 DNA: TGTGCCAGCAGCTTTCAGGGGCGCGCCCCCTACGAGCAGTACTTC.